Below, 13 T cell receptor beta chains from the same sample are listed, as sequenced in a study of T cells expressing NK-cell markers. For each CDR3 protein, TCRdb gives one entry from its re-call of the 5' RACE reads, without DNA. The sample data list about 32,000 distinct CDR3 sequences. Input material: blood T cells: a sorted CD56 or NKG2C T cell subset, CD4+ or CD8+ T cells, or bulk PBMC T cells (not recorded which). Every receptor here comes from a woman between 18 and 75 years old in good health.

The rearrangement links TRBV24-1 to TRBJ2-3; the D call of TRBD1 rests on TCRdb alone, since no DNA is present to check it. This CDR3 comprises 14 residues. Germline CDR1 reads KGHDR; CDR2 reads SFDVKD. The CDR3 is CATSEGREPDTQYF.

The chain is built from TRBV28 and TRBJ2-1. Germline assignment: CDR1 MDHEN and CDR2 SYDVKM. The CDR3 contains 15 residues. The CDR3 region is CASRIRGGTYNEQFF. The full variable domain, with the rest looked up from reference TRBV28 and TRBJ2-1, is DVKVTQSSRYLVKRTGEKVFLECVQDMDHENMFWYRQDPGLGLRLIYFSYDVKMKEKGDIPEGYSVSREKKERFSLILESASTNQTSMYLCASRIRGGTYNEQFFGPGTRLTVL.

The chain is built from TRBV10-3 and TRBJ2-5; checking the TCRdb D call of TRBD1 is not possible without DNA. CDR3 length: 13 residues. Germline-derived CDR1 and CDR2 are ENHRY and SYGVKD. The CDR3 region is CAISEGQGETQYF.

The chain couples TRBV5-6 to TRBJ1-1; TCRdb lists TRBD1, though no DNA is available to test this call. Germline CDR1 SGHDT, CDR2 YYEEEE. This CDR3 contains 20 residues. This CDR3 is CASSLVLASFVRDRVTEAFF.

V and J are TRBV27 and TRBJ2-2; the TRBD2 assignment by TCRdb is unverifiable without DNA. Germline CDR1 MNHEY, CDR2 SMNVEV (reference sequence). The CDR3 extends over 15 amino acids. CDR3 residues: CASSLQRENTGELFF.

The rearrangement uses TRBV5-1 and TRBJ1-4. The germline V gene encodes CDR1 SGHRS and CDR2 YFSETQ. The CDR3 extends over 15 amino acids. CDR3 residues: CASSLGDTDDEKLFF. Full variable domain (outside the CDR3, taken from reference TRBV5-1 and TRBJ1-4): KAGVTQTPRYLIKTRGQQVTLSCSPISGHRSVSWYQQTPGQGLQFLFEYFSETQRNKGNFPGRFSGRQFSNSRSEMNVSTLELGDSALYLCASSLGDTDDEKLFFGSGTQLSVL.

This sequence joins TRBV7-9 and TRBJ1-4; as DNA is missing, the TRBD1 call by TCRdb cannot be tested. CDR1 is SEHNR, CDR2 FQNEAQ, per germline (reference sequence). The CDR3 consists of 15 residues. The CDR3 loop reads CASSLAGQGIEKLFF.

The chain uses TRBV2 and TRBJ1-1; TCRdb gives TRBD1 as the D gene, but with no DNA this cannot be confirmed. Germline assignment: CDR1 SNHLY and CDR2 FYNNEI. CDR3 length: 14 amino acids. The CDR3 spells CASSPGAQGTEAFF.

The chain combines TRBV27 with TRBJ1-5; TCRdb names TRBD1, which stays unverified in the absence of DNA. Per germline, CDR1 MNHEY and CDR2 SMNVEV (reference sequence). This CDR3 is 14 amino acids long. The CDR3 sequence: CASSFGQGVKPQHF.

The rearrangement joins TRBV25-1 to TRBJ2-1; the D call of TRBD1 rests on TCRdb alone, since no DNA is present to check it. Germline V gene lookup returns CDR1 MGHDK and CDR2 SYGVNS. The CDR3 runs 14 residues. CDR3 in amino acids: CAISGAGSSNEQFF.

The V call is TRBV6-1, the J call TRBJ2-1; there is no DNA to check the TCRdb D call of TRBD2. CDR1 and CDR2 (germline): MNHNS, SASEGT. The CDR3 consists of 14 residues. The CDR3 loop is CASSPGLGLHEQFF.

The chain joins TRBV18 to TRBJ2-1. Germline-derived CDR1 and CDR2 are KGHSH and LQKENI. The CDR3 consists of 13 residues. The CDR3 loop reads CASQGNSYNEQFF.

This CDR3 is CASSLGLGRSYNEQFF. The chain couples TRBV5-1 to TRBJ2-1. Germline V lookup: CDR1 SGHRS, CDR2 YFSETQ. The CDR3 covers 16 residues.